These 26 T cell receptor beta chains were sequenced from one sample in a study of blood T cell repertoires in COVID-19. Sequencing used immunoSEQ multiplex PCR; TCRdb keeps in-frame clones, though not all of them. The sample includes more than 350,000 clones, around nine tenths of them seen just once. The material sequenced was PBMCs or T cells enriched from blood (not recorded which). The receptors shown here come from a woman in her forties or fifties who had recovered from COVID-19.

Here the CDR3 reads CSVDRQGLGNTIYF. As DNA, the CDR3 is TGCAGCGTAGACCGACAGGGTTTGGGAAACACCATATATTTT. The V and J genes are TRBV29-1 and TRBJ1-3, with 7 nucleotides matching TRBD1. The CDR3 totals 14 residues. Germline CDR1 is SQVTM and CDR2 is ANQGSEA. J gave up 4 bases and V 6 bases, and 9 bases lay outside the gene matches.

The gene calls are TRBV18 and TRBJ1-1; 8 bases line up with TRBD1. The CDR3 sequence is 14 residues long. From germline, CDR1 is KGHSH and CDR2 LQKENI. With 6 bases clipped from V and 4 bases from J, the junction kept 7 bases outside the gene matches. In nucleotides, the CDR3 is TGTGCCAGCTCTCCCGGACAGGGAGGCACTGAAGCTTTCTTT. It yields the protein CASSPGQGGTEAFF. The full variable domain, rest sourced from reference TRBV18 and TRBJ1-1, is NAGVMQNPRHLVRRRGQEARLRCSPMKGHSHVYWYRQLPEEGLKFMVYLQKENIIDESGMPKERFSAEFPKEGPSILRIQQVVRGDSAAYFCASSPGQGGTEAFFGQGTRLTVV.

Many counts were recorded for this clone. This chain connects TRBV4-3 to TRBJ1-6; 8 bases are a match to TRBD1. V gave up 0 bases and J gave up 6 bases; unmatched junction bases: 7. The CDR3 totals 17 residues. The germline V gene has CDR1 LGHNA and CDR2 YSLEER. CDR3 coding DNA: TGCGCCAGCAGCCAAGACTCGGACAGGGCGCGTAATTCACCCCTCCACTTT. Its translation is CASSQDSDRARNSPLHF.

J is TRBJ2-2 and V is TRBV19; weak D call: TRBD2 (5 bases). Germline lookup yields CDR1 LNHDA and CDR2 SQIVND (reference sequence). The V gene lost 5 bases and the J gene lost 4 bases, with 14 bases spanning the gap. The CDR3 length is 15 residues. In DNA form, the CDR3 reads TGTGCCAGTAGTGGTAGGACGGCGGGCACCGGGGAGCTGTTTTTT. It is translated as CASSGRTAGTGELFF.

This clone showed up just a few times. The CDR3 is CASRGVHHANTGELFF. The DNA for the CDR3 is TGTGCCAGTCGGGGGGTACACCACGCGAACACCGGGGAGCTGTTTTTT. The J gene is TRBJ2-2, the V gene TRBV19; 7 bases agree with TRBD2. The CDR3 is made up of 16 amino acids. Germline V gene sequence: CDR1 LNHDA, CDR2 SQIVND (reference sequence). V trimming: 8 bases; J trimming: 0 bases; junction bases outside the gene matches: 9.

This clone was observed once. This chain uses TRBV2 with TRBJ1-4, with D tentatively TRBD1 (6 bases). The germline gives CDR1 SNHLY, CDR2 FYNNEI. Trimming took off 6 bases at V and 4 bases at J, with 18 bases between the two ends. The CDR3 has 16 amino acids. CDR3 coding DNA: TGTGCCAGCAGACGAAACGGACAGCTAAATAATGAAAAACTGTTTTTT. The encoded protein is CASRRNGQLNNEKLFF.

The J gene is TRBJ2-7, the V gene TRBV5-6, with TRBD2 matching over 9 bases. With 5 bases clipped from V and 3 bases from J, the junction kept 3 bases outside the gene matches. In germline, CDR1 is SGHDT, CDR2 YYEEEE. This CDR3 contains 13 residues. The CDR3 reads CASRLAGVYEQYF. DNA for the CDR3: TGTGCCAGCAGGTTAGCGGGAGTCTACGAGCAGTACTTC.

This clone is a singleton in its sample. The genes are TRBV4-1 and TRBJ2-1; 10 positions match TRBD1. CDR3 length: 17 residues. J gave up 7 bases and V 0 bases, and 9 bases lay outside the gene matches. Germline V gene data show CDR1 as MGHRA and CDR2 as YSYEKL. DNA of the CDR3: TGCGCCAGCAGCCAAGATGAGGGGACAGGGGCTCGGAATGAGCAGTTCTTC. Translated, it gives CASSQDEGTGARNEQFF.

The chain employs TRBV4-3 and TRBJ2-3, with 10 bases aligning to TRBD2. This CDR3 has 17 amino acids. Germline V gene data show CDR1 as LGHNA and CDR2 as YSLEER. The V gene end was trimmed by 0 bases and the J gene end by 0 bases; junction bases not matched to a gene: 3. The CDR3 sequence: CASSQDISGGSTDTQYF. For the CDR3, the DNA is TGCGCCAGCAGCCAAGACATTAGCGGGGGGAGCACAGATACGCAGTATTTT.

V is TRBV19 and J is TRBJ1-1; possibly TRBD1 for D (5 bases). In germline, CDR1 is LNHDA, CDR2 SQIVND (reference sequence). V lost 4 bases and J 1 base, leaving 10 bases between the germline ends. CDR3 length equals 14 residues. CDR3 bases: TGTGCCAGTAGTACCTTCGACAGGAACACTGAAGCTTTCTTT. It codes for CASSTFDRNTEAFF.

This chain joins TRBV5-8 and TRBJ1-2; D not resolved. Germline-derived CDR1 and CDR2 are SGHTS and YDEGEE. V lost 3 bases and J lost 0, with 6 bases in between. The CDR3 is made up of 13 amino acids. In nucleotides, the CDR3 is TGTGCCAGCAGCTCAATAGCTAACTATGGCTACACCTTC. It translates to CASSSIANYGYTF.

CDR3 sequence: CAISERDRTGANYGYTF. The CDR3 coding sequence is TGTGCCATCAGTGAAAGGGACAGGACAGGAGCTAACTATGGCTACACCTTC. V gene TRBV10-3 combines with J gene TRBJ1-2; 8 nucleotides agree with TRBD1. CDR1 is ENHRY and CDR2 is SYGVKD in the germline V gene. This CDR3 has 17 amino acids. Unmatched junction bases numbered 9, after V lost 3 bases and J lost 0 bases.

The V call is TRBV6-5, the J call TRBJ2-7; TRBD2 agrees at 9 bases. Germline V lookup: CDR1 MNHEY, CDR2 SVGAGI. With 0 bases clipped from V and 3 bases from J, the junction kept 6 bases outside the gene matches. This CDR3 is 16 amino acids long. This CDR3 reads CASSYSTPAGGYEQYF. The CDR3 DNA reads TGTGCCAGCAGTTACTCGACCCCAGCGGGGGGCTACGAGCAGTACTTC.

CDR3 in amino acids: CSVERKDSEAFF. In nucleotides, the CDR3 is TGCAGCGTTGAGAGGAAGGACTCTGAAGCTTTCTTT. The J gene is TRBJ1-1, the V gene TRBV29-1, with D unclear. The CDR3 covers 12 residues. Germline CDR1 SQVTM, CDR2 ANQGSEA. Trimming removed 3 bases at V and 6 bases at J, with 11 bases between.

This clone has just one count. The V call is TRBV5-1, the J call TRBJ2-7; TRBD1 aligns across 12 bases. CDR3 length: 22 amino acids. V lost 3 bases and J lost 6; bases outside the gene matches: 28. From germline, CDR1 is SGHRS and CDR2 YFSETQ. In DNA, the CDR3 is TGCGCCAGCAGCTCTTCCACGGCCACCGGGACAGGGGGCTTAGCGGTGCTCTTCGAGCAGTACTTC. Protein sequence: CASSSSTATGTGGLAVLFEQYF.

J is TRBJ1-2 and V is TRBV6-5; 8 bases are a match to TRBD1. The germline gives CDR1 MNHEY, CDR2 SVGAGI. The length of the CDR3 is 14 residues. V dropped 5 bases and J dropped 8; count of bases not matched to a gene: 10. The CDR3 sequence: CASSPRLTGEGYTF. The CDR3 DNA reads TGTGCCAGCAGTCCCAGATTGACAGGGGAAGGCTACACCTTC.

The chain is built from TRBV5-1 and TRBJ1-2; tentative D call: TRBD1 (5 bases). Germline V lookup: CDR1 SGHRS, CDR2 YFSETQ. This CDR3 comprises 13 residues. V lost 4 bases and J lost 8, with 15 bases in between. The chain's CDR3 is CASSPDSPGGYTF. The DNA for the CDR3 is TGCGCCAGCAGCCCCGACAGCCCCGGGGGCTACACCTTC.

This chain uses TRBV3-1 (or the pseudogene TRBV3-2) with TRBJ1-3, with D possibly being TRBD1 (6 bases). The CDR3 length is 14 residues. Per germline, CDR1 LGHDT and CDR2 YNNKEL (reference sequence). V lost 3 bases and J lost 2, with 8 bases in between. The CDR3 reads CASSQGQTGNTIYF. The CDR3 nucleotides are TGTGCCAGCAGCCAGGGACAAACTGGAAACACCATATATTTT.

Here the CDR3 DNA reads TGTGCCAGCGGGGTGAGACAGGCCGACACCGGGGAGCTGTTTTTT. It codes for CASGVRQADTGELFF. The chain joins TRBV2 to TRBJ2-2, with a possible D match to TRBD1 (6 bases). V dropped 8 bases and J dropped 3 bases, with 16 bases sitting between them. Germline assignment: CDR1 SNHLY and CDR2 FYNNEI. The CDR3 extends over 15 amino acids.

The chain has TRBV6-2 or TRBV6-3 and TRBJ1-1, with a tentative D call TRBD1 (5 bases). CDR1 is MNHEY, CDR2 SVGEGT, per germline. The V gene lost 6 bases and the J gene lost 4 bases, with 12 bases spanning the gap. The CDR3 runs 13 residues. The CDR3 region is CASSRDSLTEAFF. The CDR3 coding sequence is TGTGCCAGCAGCCGTGACAGCCTCACTGAAGCTTTCTTT.

The chain recombines TRBV29-1 with TRBJ2-3, with D possibly matching TRBD1 (6 bases). The ends were cut back, 6 bases at V and 0 bases at J, with 10 bases in the middle. The CDR3 is made up of 13 amino acids. The germline V gene encodes CDR1 SQVTM and CDR2 ANQGSEA. This chain's CDR3 is CSVGGASTDTQYF. In DNA, the CDR3 is TGCAGCGTAGGGGGTGCTAGCACAGATACGCAGTATTTT.

The chain uses TRBV30 and TRBJ1-1; the D gene is possibly TRBD1 (6 bases). Trimming took 3 bases from V and 2 from J, leaving 10 bases between them. The CDR3 spans 13 residues. Germline lookup yields CDR1 GTSNPN and CDR2 SVGIG (reference sequence). CDR3 sequence (DNA): TGTGCCTGGAGAATCAGGGGAAACACTGAAGCTTTCTTT. Translating gives CAWRIRGNTEAFF.

V is TRBV5-5 and J is TRBJ2-3; 10 bases fit TRBD2. This CDR3 has 16 residues. Per the germline V gene, CDR1 is SGHKS and CDR2 is YYEKEE (reference sequence). With V trimmed by 0 bases and J by 1 base, 2 bases remained unmatched. CDR3 region: CASSLVLAGGTDTQYF. In nucleotides, the CDR3 is TGTGCCAGCAGCTTGGTCCTAGCGGGGGGCACAGATACGCAGTATTTT. Together with reference TRBV5-5 and TRBJ2-3, the CDR3 gives the full variable domain: DAGVTQSPTHLIKTRGQQVTLRCSPISGHKSVSWYQQVLGQGPQFIFQYYEKEERGRGNFPDRFSARQFPNYSSELNVNALLLGDSALYLCASSLVLAGGTDTQYFGPGTRLTVL.

The J gene is TRBJ2-3, the V gene TRBV28; TRBD2 aligns across 8 bases. This CDR3 spans 15 amino acids. Germline CDR1 MDHEN, CDR2 SYDVKM. V was clipped by 7 bases and J by 0 bases; unmatched bases: 6. CDR3 sequence (DNA): TGTGCCAGCATCGGCGGGGGGATTAGCACAGATACGCAGTATTTT. Protein: CASIGGGISTDTQYF.

This sequence joins TRBV9 and TRBJ1-5, with D perhaps matching TRBD1 (6 bases). The germline CDR1 and CDR2 sequences are SGDLS and YYNGEE. The length of the CDR3 is 15 residues. V was cut by 2 bases and J by 5 bases, with 14 bases left in between. The CDR3 nucleotides read TGTGCCAGCAGCGTGACTGATGGGGGCCATCAGCCCCAGCATTTT. Translating gives CASSVTDGGHQPQHF.

This clone was seen once. V and J are TRBV24-1 and TRBJ2-2; unclear D gene. The CDR3 runs to 13 residues. Per the germline V gene, CDR1 is KGHDR and CDR2 is SFDVKD. V was cut by 5 bases and J by 0 bases, with 3 bases left in between. CDR3 amino acids: CATSGTNTGELFF. The CDR3 region has the DNA TGTGCCACCAGTGGTACGAACACCGGGGAGCTGTTTTTT.